The clone carrying this TCR beta chain was seen many times. As it was prepared, the TCRbeta library received unique molecular identifiers. MiXCR, applied by TCRdb to the PCR reads, yields one record per CDR3 protein. The sample has 150,000 to 200,000 distinct CDR3 sequences, 6.5% to 7.5% seen once. The CDR3 is 18 amino acids. The ends were cut back, 0 bases at V and 6 bases at J, with 21 bases in the middle. The data belong to a study of T-cell reconstitution after alpha-beta-depleted transplantation in children. This chain links TRBV23-1 with TRBJ2-1; D unresolved. TRBV23-1 is noted as an ORF with a role that remains uncertain. The source is a human donor who donated a stem cell graft to a child with Wiskott-Aldrich syndrome. The sequencing here drew on PBMCs from the stem cell graft donor, taken from the stem cell graft. The CDR3 DNA is TGCGCCAGCAGTCAATCGTGGGCGGAAGGTGCAGCCAGCAATGAGCAGTTCTTC. Translated: CASSQSWAEGAASNEQFF.